Listed below are T cell receptor beta chains from one sample, sequenced in a study of blood T cell repertoires in COVID-19. Clones were sequenced by immunoSEQ multiplex PCR, and TCRdb holds only the in-frame ones, with some missing. Of about 150,000 clones in the sample, 84% are singletons; the top ten hold 44%. Material: peripheral blood. The receptor set was obtained from a human donor in a cohort sampled during active COVID-19. CDR3s include the opening cysteine and the closing phenylalanine or tryptophan. The D gene is left open where the match is weak. Clone size, where shown, is once, few, many, or a class for clones that have expanded.

-	TRBJ2-1	-	TRBV7-2	CASSQTTNEQFF	TGTGCCAGCAGCCAGACTACCAATGAGCAGTTCTTC
-	TRBJ2-7	-	TRBV9	CASSVGQPEGEQYF	TGTGCCAGCAGCGTGGGTCAGCCGGAGGGCGAGCAGTACTTC
TRBD1	TRBJ1-6	once	TRBV2	CASKGSTGTASSPLHF	TGTGCCAGCAAAGGCTCGACCGGGACAGCCTCATCACCCCTCCACTTT
TRBD1	TRBJ2-2	-	TRBV9	CASSTFQGAAEELFF	TGTGCCAGCAGCACCTTCCAGGGGGCAGCAGAGGAGCTGTTTTTT
-	TRBJ2-3	once	TRBV19	CASSIGRADTQYF	TGTGCCAGTAGTATAGGTCGAGCAGATACGCAGTATTTT
TRBD1	TRBJ1-5	-	TRBV7-2	CASSLTGTGRNQPQHF	TGTGCCAGCAGCTTAACCGGGACAGGGCGCAATCAGCCCCAGCATTTT
TRBD1	TRBJ1-5	-	TRBV29-1	CSVEVGQGRVQHF	TGCAGCGTCGAGGTCGGACAGGGAAGGGTCCAGCATTTT
-	TRBJ1-2	-	TRBV11-3	CASSVDGTIRGYGYTF	TGTGCCAGCAGCGTAGATGGGACTATTCGAGGCTATGGCTACACCTTC
TRBD1	TRBJ1-3	-	TRBV4-3	CASSQDWTGSGNTIYF	TGCGCCAGCAGCCAAGATTGGACAGGCTCTGGAAACACCATATATTTT
-	TRBJ1-2	-	TRBV28	CASSLLGRAGYTF	TGTGCCAGCAGTTTACTGGGCAGGGCCGGCTACACCTTC
-	TRBJ1-4	once	TRBV7-2	CASSLGGGGKKLFF	TGTGCCAGCAGCTTAGGGGGCGGTGGTAAAAAACTGTTTTTT
-	TRBJ1-5	-	TRBV28	CASSKSTGDNQPQHF	TGTGCCAGCAGTAAATCGACAGGCGACAATCAGCCCCAGCATTTT
-	TRBJ1-5	-	TRBV19	CASSLGGANQPQHF	TGTGCCAGTTCGCTAGGGGGGGCCAATCAGCCCCAGCATTTT
-	TRBJ1-3	-	TRBV12-3/TRBV12-4	CASSRGNTIYF	TGTGCCAGCAGCAGGGGAAACACCATATATTTT
-	TRBJ2-3	-	TRBV19	CASKGDRFGTDTQYF	TGTGCCAGCAAGGGAGACAGGTTTGGTACAGATACGCAGTATTTT
-	TRBJ2-2	once	TRBV19	CASSHQGSTTGELFF	TGTGCCAGTAGTCACCAGGGAAGTACGACCGGGGAGCTGTTTTTT
-	TRBJ1-2	-	TRBV6-2/TRBV6-3	CASSRDIDYGYTF	TGTGCCAGCAGCCGGGACATAGACTATGGCTACACCTTC
-	TRBJ1-2	-	TRBV6-2/TRBV6-3	CASSYSRGNHNYGYTF	TGTGCCAGCAGTTACTCGAGAGGGAACCACAACTATGGCTACACCTTC
-	TRBJ1-5	-	TRBV19	CASSIGLRAWAGPQHF	TGTGCCAGTAGTATAGGACTGAGGGCTTGGGCGGGGCCCCAGCATTTT
-	TRBJ2-3	-	TRBV2	CASSLVADTQYF	TGTGCCAGCAGCTTAGTAGCAGATACGCAGTATTTT
TRBD1	TRBJ1-3	-	TRBV9	CASSPQNRGDTIYF	TGTGCCAGCAGCCCACAGAACAGGGGAGACACCATATATTTT
TRBD1	TRBJ1-2	-	TRBV12-3/TRBV12-4	CASGLTGQYGYTF	TGTGCCAGCGGACTGACAGGGCAATATGGCTACACCTTC
-	TRBJ1-5	-	TRBV3-1/TRBV3-2	CASSQVPADQPQHF	TGTGCCAGCAGCCAAGTACCGGCGGATCAGCCCCAGCATTTT
TRBD2	TRBJ2-5	-	TRBV7-9	CASSSGGDFGTQYF	TGTGCCAGCAGCTCCGGGGGGGACTTCGGGACCCAGTACTTC
TRBD1	TRBJ2-5	few	TRBV19	CASSQGAQGTQYF	TGTGCCAGTTCTCAGGGGGCGCAAGGGACCCAGTACTTC
TRBD1	TRBJ1-1	-	TRBV19	CASSAPGGRNTEAFF	TGTGCCAGTAGTGCACCAGGGGGTCGGAACACTGAAGCTTTCTTT
-	TRBJ2-2	-	TRBV10-3	CAIRGQVNTGELFF	TGTGCCATCAGGGGGCAGGTGAACACCGGGGAGCTGTTTTTT
-	TRBJ2-5	-	TRBV2	CASSSGWEETQYF	TGTGCCAGCAGTTCAGGCTGGGAAGAGACCCAGTACTTC
TRBD1	TRBJ1-1	-	TRBV5-1	CASSLEGTGNTEAFF	TGCGCCAGCAGCTTGGAGGGGACAGGGAACACTGAAGCTTTCTTT
-	TRBJ2-1	-	TRBV9	CASSPGRGGGVHNEQFF	TGTGCCAGCAGCCCAGGAAGAGGCGGGGGCGTTCACAATGAGCAGTTCTTC